The sequence of this T cell receptor beta chain was determined in a study of blood T cell repertoires in COVID-19. Turning to the study itself: Donors in the United States, Italy and Spain gave samples during acute or convalescent COVID-19. In each case, the material was cDNA or gDNA derived from T cells, B-cell-depleted T cells, or PBMCs.

Trimming left V 6 bases short and J 0 bases short, with 12 bases between. The germline gives CDR1 GTSNPN, CDR2 SVGIG (reference sequence). The CDR3 spans 14 residues. Authors' analysis steps: The assay estimated nucleated cells by amplifying reference gene primers. Sequencing used immunoSEQ multiplex PCR; TCRdb keeps in-frame clones, though not all of them. The D gene and trimming were derived from the DNA, and the V and J assignments and clone size from that table. The sample lists about 100,000 clones, about 90% occurring once. This TCR was sampled from a man aged 50-59 years with acute or convalescent COVID-19. The rearrangement links TRBV30 to TRBJ1-3, with D possibly being TRBD1 (5 bases). Sample: peripheral blood. CDR3 in DNA: TGTGCCTGTCAAAGGGGAAGCTCTGGAAACACCATATATTTT. It yields the protein CACQRGSSGNTIYF.